The 32 T cell receptor beta chains below all came from one sample that was sequenced in a study of graft-versus-host responses after intestinal transplantation. The table came from immunoSEQ multiplex PCR; TCRdb's copy has only in-frame clones and leaves some out. This sample yields about 110,000 clones, of which over 80% are seen a single time; over 0.55% belongs to the top ten. These TCRs' antigens remain unknown. Sample: unstimulated CD4+ T cells sorted from spleen or lymph node cells, taken before transplant. The receptors come from a human donor who was the organ donor for an intestinal transplant.

The chain joins TRBV5-1 to TRBJ1-1; D ambiguous. This CDR3 has 14 amino acids. Trimming removed 0 bases at V and 5 bases at J, with 11 bases between. CDR1 and CDR2 (germline): SGHRS, YFSETQ. In DNA form, the CDR3 reads TGCGCCAGCAGCTTGGCAGGACCCAGGACTGAAGCTTTCTTT. Translating gives CASSLAGPRTEAFF.

The rearrangement uses TRBV6-1 and TRBJ1-1, with D unresolved. This CDR3 contains 13 residues. CDR1 MNHNS and CDR2 SASEGT come from the germline V gene. Trimming left V 4 bases short and J 8 bases short, with 14 bases between. CDR3 nucleotide sequence: TGTGCCAGCAGTGTAAGAACCCCCTTGGAAGCTTTCTTT. Protein sequence: CASSVRTPLEAFF.

This chain links TRBV28 with TRBJ1-6; a possible D gene is TRBD1 (6 bases). Germline CDR1 MDHEN, CDR2 SYDVKM. V was cut by 5 bases and J by 6 bases, with 11 bases left in between. The CDR3 spans 14 residues. The CDR3 sequence: CASSRGLRNSPLHF. The CDR3 nucleotides are TGTGCCAGCAGTCGGGGGCTCCGTAATTCACCCCTCCACTTT.

This chain uses TRBV20-1 with TRBJ2-3; D is unclear. Germline lookup yields CDR1 DFQATT and CDR2 SNEGSKA (reference sequence). The CDR3 spans 11 residues. The V end lost 3 bases, the J end lost 10 bases, and 11 bases lay between the germline ends. CDR3 sequence (DNA): TGCAGTGCTAGGCTAGGTTCGCCGCAGTATTTT. This translates into CSARLGSPQYF.

CDR3 nucleotide sequence: TGTGCCAGCAGCTTAGCCGGTGCTGGTGAAGCTTTCTTT. It yields the protein CASSLAGAGEAFF. J is TRBJ1-1 and V is TRBV7-6, with unresolved D. Germline CDR1 and CDR2: SGHVS and FNYEAQ. The V end was cut by 0 bases, the J end by 7 bases, with 9 bases between. This CDR3 region has 13 residues.

This sequence joins TRBV2 and TRBJ2-5; D possibly matches TRBD1 or TRBD2 (6 bases each). V was cut by 7 bases and J by 5 bases, with 20 bases left in between. The CDR3 runs 15 residues. The germline gives CDR1 SNHLY, CDR2 FYNNEI. The CDR3 is CASTPGGAFGETQYF. The CDR3 coding sequence is TGTGCCAGCACCCCCGGGGGCGCCTTCGGGGAGACCCAGTACTTC.

The J gene is TRBJ1-2, the V gene TRBV30; D perhaps matches TRBD1 (6 bases). CDR3 length: 13 amino acids. The germline gives CDR1 GTSNPN, CDR2 SVGIG (reference sequence). Trimming left V 1 base short and J 8 bases short, with 14 bases between. CDR3 nucleotides: TGTGCCTGGAGTGAGGGTCAGGGGACCGGCTACACCTTC. Translating it yields CAWSEGQGTGYTF.

V and J are TRBV6-5 and TRBJ2-7; weak D call: TRBD1 (7 bases). The V and J ends lost 7 bases and 8 bases respectively, with 21 bases between them. The germline V gene encodes CDR1 MNHEY and CDR2 SVGAGI. The CDR3 covers 14 residues. Written as DNA, the CDR3 is TGTGCCAGCACCGTAGCGGCGAGACAGGGCAAGCAGTACTTC. As protein: CASTVAARQGKQYF.

The J gene is TRBJ2-1, the V gene TRBV7-3, with 8 nucleotides matching TRBD2. The CDR3 length is 15 residues. V shed 1 base, J shed 7 bases, and the junction held 6 bases outside the gene matches. Germline V lookup: CDR1 SGHTA, CDR2 FQGTGA. CDR3 DNA sequence: TGTGCCAGCAGCTTAATGAAGCGGGGGAGGAATGAGCAGTTCTTC. The encoded protein is CASSLMKRGRNEQFF.

The rearrangement uses TRBV15 and TRBJ2-1, with TRBD1 matching 9 bases. V trimming: 2 bases; J trimming: 8 bases; junction bases outside the gene matches: 7. Germline V CDR1 and CDR2: LNHNV, YYDKDF (reference sequence). The CDR3 spans 15 residues. This chain's CDR3 is CATSRLGTGRDEQFF. The CDR3 region has the DNA TGTGCCACCAGCAGACTCGGGACAGGGAGGGATGAGCAGTTCTTC.

This clone was detected once. This chain joins TRBV4-1 and TRBJ1-4; D unclear. Between the trimmed V and J ends, which lost 1 base and 0 bases, there was a span of 18 bases. Germline lookup yields CDR1 MGHRA and CDR2 YSYEKL. The CDR3 length is 19 residues. CDR3 in amino acids: CASSQGRYRGQATNEKLFF. The CDR3, as DNA: TGCGCCAGCAGCCAAGGAAGGTACAGAGGCCAGGCAACTAATGAAAAACTGTTTTTT.

A note on this clone: Different DNA sequences within this sample yield the same CDR3. The rearrangement joins TRBV2 to TRBJ2-5, with D possibly TRBD1 on 5 matching bases. V lost 6 bases to trimming and J lost 4 bases, with 12 bases between them. There are 13 residues in the CDR3. Germline CDR1 SNHLY, CDR2 FYNNEI. This CDR3 reads CASRAFGAETQYF. CDR3 nucleotides: TGTGCCAGCAGGGCCTTTGGGGCAGAGACCCAGTACTTC.

The table lists this clone with a few counts. The chain employs TRBV5-1 and TRBJ1-1, with D unresolved. V gave up 2 bases and J gave up 4 bases, with 9 bases separating them. Germline CDR1 reads SGHRS; CDR2 reads YFSETQ. There are 13 residues in the CDR3. CDR3 in DNA: TGCGCCAGCAGCTTCACACAGCTCACTGAAGCTTTCTTT. Its translation: CASSFTQLTEAFF. Looking up the rest from reference TRBV5-1 and TRBJ1-1 gives the full variable domain: KAGVTQTPRYLIKTRGQQVTLSCSPISGHRSVSWYQQTPGQGLQFLFEYFSETQRNKGNFPGRFSGRQFSNSRSEMNVSTLELGDSALYLCASSFTQLTEAFFGQGTRLTVV.

The chain carries TRBV23-1 and TRBJ2-1; 7 bases agree with TRBD2. TRBV23-1 is treated as an ORF (open reading frame) with a function not yet certain. V gave up 0 bases and J gave up 2 bases; unmatched junction bases: 4. This CDR3 contains 16 residues. The CDR3 sequence: CASSQSCLAAYNEQFF. The CDR3 nucleotides are TGCGCCAGCAGTCAATCGTGTCTAGCGGCCTACAATGAGCAGTTCTTC.

The chain has TRBV11-2 and TRBJ2-2; no firm D call. The CDR3 loop spans 13 amino acids. Deletions cut 5 bases from V and 2 bases from J, with 6 bases between. Germline V gives CDR1 SGHAT, CDR2 FQNNGV. The CDR3 DNA is TGTGCCAGCAGCCCGGTAAACACCGGGGAGCTGTTTTTT. Encoded protein: CASSPVNTGELFF.

This clone turned up a few times. The chain combines TRBV9 with TRBJ1-2; TRBD1 might be the D (5 bases). The germline gives CDR1 SGDLS, CDR2 YYNGEE. The V end lost 0 bases, the J end lost 3 bases, and 12 bases lay between the germline ends. The CDR3 loop spans 15 amino acids. The DNA for the CDR3 is TGTGCCAGCAGCGTAGGTATGGGGCGGGACTATGGCTACACCTTC. This encodes CASSVGMGRDYGYTF.

CDR3 nucleotides: TGTGCCAGCAGCTTAGAAGGCCCCACTCCCCGAGCTAACTATGGCTACACCTTC. Translating gives CASSLEGPTPRANYGYTF. The genes are TRBV7-9 and TRBJ1-2; D is ambiguous. The CDR3 length is 18 residues. Germline CDR1 reads SEHNR; CDR2 reads FQNEAQ (reference sequence). Deletions cut 1 base from V and 0 bases from J, with 18 bases between.

The rearrangement uses TRBV7-3 and TRBJ2-6, with D tentatively TRBD1 (5 bases). With 4 bases removed from V and 6 bases from J, the gap between germline ends came to 7 bases. The CDR3 runs 13 residues. CDR1 and CDR2 (germline): SGHTA, FQGTGA. In nucleotides, the CDR3 is TGTGCCAGCAGCTCGGACATGGCCAACGTCCTGACTTTC. This sequence encodes CASSSDMANVLTF.

The V call is TRBV21-1, the J call TRBJ2-6; no check of the table's D call, TRBD1, against the DNA was made. TRBV21-1 is termed a pseudogene. This CDR3 comprises 16 residues. Written as DNA, the CDR3 is TGTGCCAGCAGCAAACCAGGGGCGGGTGGGGCCAACGTCCTGACTTTC. Translation: CASSKPGAGGANVLTF.

The rearrangement links TRBV10-1 to TRBJ2-1, with TRBD2 identical over 11 bases. From germline, CDR1 is WNHNN and CDR2 SYGVQD (reference sequence). The CDR3 extends over 15 amino acids. Unmatched junction bases numbered 11, after V lost 8 bases and J lost 8 bases. The CDR3 DNA reads as TGCGCCAGCGGGACTAGCGGACCCCTGGGCGATGAGCAGTTCTTC. This gives the protein CASGTSGPLGDEQFF.

The chain joins TRBV5-1 to TRBJ2-1, with 9 bases identical to TRBD1. J was trimmed by 9 bases and V by 5 bases; bases with no gene match: 12. The V gene's germline CDR1 is SGHRS and CDR2 YFSETQ. This CDR3 spans 15 amino acids. The DNA for the CDR3 is TGCGCCAGCAGTCGGCAGGGGACAGGGAACGGTGAGCAGTTCTTC. Amino acids: CASSRQGTGNGEQFF.

The genes are TRBV10-1 and TRBJ2-7; D unclear. Germline lookup yields CDR1 WNHNN and CDR2 SYGVQD (reference sequence). The CDR3 is 11 residues long. The V end lost 4 bases, the J end lost 3 bases, and 4 bases lay between the germline ends. CDR3 residues: CASSGGYEQYF. CDR3 DNA sequence: TGCGCCAGCAGTGGGGGCTACGAGCAGTACTTC.

This chain joins TRBV7-2 and TRBJ2-2; D gene uncertain. With 1 base removed from V and 4 bases from J, the gap between germline ends came to 10 bases. CDR3 length equals 15 residues. The germline gives CDR1 SGHTA, CDR2 FQGNSA. The CDR3 spells CASSLVGPPTGELFF. DNA of the CDR3: TGTGCCAGCAGCTTAGTTGGGCCCCCCACCGGGGAGCTGTTTTTT.

The chain links TRBV29-1 to TRBJ1-5; no clear D. Germline V CDR1 and CDR2: SQVTM, ANQGSEA. The CDR3 consists of 12 residues. V was cut by 7 bases and J by 4 bases, with 11 bases left in between. The CDR3 DNA sequence: TGCAGCGCCTGGGATGGGAATCAGCCCCAGCATTTT. Translating gives CSAWDGNQPQHF.

CDR3 in amino acids: CASSRLAGVSYEQYF. In DNA, the CDR3 is TGTGCCAGTAGTCGCCTAGCGGGAGTGTCCTACGAGCAGTACTTC. The chain recombines TRBV19 with TRBJ2-7; 10 nucleotides match TRBD2. The germline V gene encodes CDR1 LNHDA and CDR2 SQIVND (reference sequence). After removal of 5 bases from V and 1 base from J, the junction contained 5 bases not matched to a gene. This CDR3 has 15 residues.

This chain links TRBV14 with TRBJ2-3, with TRBD2 matching over 9 bases. The CDR3 consists of 14 residues. The V and J ends lost 4 bases and 4 bases, in that order; junction bases with no gene match: 3. Germline values: CDR1 SGHDN, CDR2 FVKESK. This chain's CDR3 is CASSLAGVADTQYF. DNA of the CDR3: TGTGCCAGCAGCCTAGCGGGAGTTGCAGATACGCAGTATTTT.

The chain couples TRBV25-1 to TRBJ1-5; D is uncertain. V was clipped by 1 base and J by 7 bases, with 11 bases between them. In germline, CDR1 is MGHDK, CDR2 SYGVNS. This CDR3 is 14 amino acids long. CDR3 loop: CASSELRYSQPQHF. The DNA of the CDR3 is TGTGCCAGCAGTGAATTAAGATACTCCCAGCCCCAGCATTTT.

The gene calls are TRBV7-2 and TRBJ1-2; D gene uncertain. The CDR3 totals 13 residues. The V end was cut by 5 bases, the J end by 4 bases, with 11 bases between. Per the germline V gene, CDR1 is SGHTA and CDR2 is FQGNSA. CDR3 region: CASSLDRTYGYTF. The CDR3 coding sequence is TGTGCCAGCAGCCTCGACCGGACCTATGGCTACACCTTC.

The gene calls are TRBV7-9 and TRBJ2-2; D not resolved. The CDR3 sequence is 13 residues long. The V end was cut by 3 bases, the J end by 1 base, with 3 bases between. The V gene's germline CDR1 is SEHNR and CDR2 FQNEAQ (reference sequence). The CDR3 nucleotides read TGTGCCAGCAGCTTTCTGAACACCGGGGAGCTGTTTTTT. Protein sequence: CASSFLNTGELFF.

The chain links TRBV5-1 to TRBJ2-1, with TRBD2 matching 9 bases. This CDR3 is built from 14 residues. V dropped 8 bases and J dropped 8; count of bases not matched to a gene: 11. The germline CDR1 and CDR2 sequences are SGHRS and YFSETQ. The CDR3 region is CASGAGGGFDEQFF. CDR3 DNA sequence: TGCGCCAGTGGAGCGGGAGGCGGATTTGATGAGCAGTTCTTC.

The rearrangement uses TRBV18 and TRBJ2-7, with 11 nucleotides matching TRBD2. CDR3 length: 16 amino acids. Germline V gene sequence: CDR1 KGHSH, CDR2 LQKENI. V lost 2 bases to trimming and J lost 3 bases; unmatched junction nucleotides: 6. The CDR3 sequence is CASSPSLAGGIYEQYF. DNA of the CDR3: TGTGCCAGCTCACCATCTCTAGCGGGAGGCATCTACGAGCAGTACTTC.

The V and J genes are TRBV19 and TRBJ1-4; no firm D call. Per germline, CDR1 LNHDA and CDR2 SQIVND (reference sequence). The length of the CDR3 is 15 residues. V was clipped by 3 bases and J by 4 bases, with 12 bases between them. CDR3: CASSIIMGYNEKLFF. The CDR3 DNA reads TGTGCCAGTAGTATTATAATGGGATATAATGAAAAACTGTTTTTT.